Described below is a single T cell receptor (beta chain) sequence and its context. The antigen is unknown. Trimming left V 5 bases short and J 8 bases short, with 18 bases between. The CDR3 totals 15 residues. CDR1 SGHAT and CDR2 FQNNGV come from the germline V gene. Sequencing was performed with immunoSEQ multiplex PCR; in TCRdb, only in-frame clones are kept and a portion is missing. In the table there are more than 50,000 clones, around four fifths of which are singletons. The sample is drawn from a study of OX40 agonist ivuxolimab in advanced cancers. Looking at the study overall: Males comprised 75% to 90% of the group, whose mean age was about 60 years (range 23 to 79). Study-level results: Partial responders treated at 0.1-3.0 mg/kg exhibited clonal expansion among the lowest measured.

V is TRBV11-2 and J is TRBJ1-4; D is unclear. The source is an adult with an advanced solid tumor such as melanoma, head and neck, liver or kidney cancer. Sequenced material: CD4+ or CD8+ T cells sorted from blood, taken in a trial of the OX40 agonist ivuxolimab. In nucleotides, the CDR3 is TGTGCCAGCAGCCTAAGAGACAAGAATCTAGAAAAACTGTTTTTT. This encodes CASSLRDKNLEKLFF.